In this sample, the clone carrying this T cell receptor (beta chain) turned up once. The record originates from a study of blood T cell repertoires in COVID-19. Background on the study: The cDNA or gDNA used as material had been derived from T cells, B-cell-depleted T cells, or PBMCs.

Sequenced by immunoSEQ multiplex PCR; TCRdb stores in-frame clones only, minus some. The sample consists of 20,000 to 30,000 clones, 90% of them appearing once. J gave up 0 bases and V 6 bases, and 1 base lay outside the gene matches. The CDR3 is 13 amino acids. CDR1 and CDR2 (germline): LNHDA, SQIVND (reference sequence). This sequence joins TRBV19 and TRBJ2-7, with 8 bases aligning to TRBD1. The sequenced material came from peripheral blood. This clonotype was obtained from a woman aged 60 to 75 with active COVID-19. CDR3 nucleotide sequence: TGTGCCAGTAGCACAGGGGGCTCCTACGAGCAGTACTTC. Protein sequence: CASSTGGSYEQYF.